A selection of T cell receptor beta chains follows, all from one sample in a study of radiotherapy plus CTLA-4 blockade in lung cancer. Sequenced by immunoSEQ multiplex PCR; TCRdb stores in-frame clones only, minus some. The profile shows approximately 77,000 clones, about 80% of them singletons. Sample: peripheral blood, taken from a patient treated with radiotherapy plus ipilimumab. The receptors derive from a human donor with non-small cell lung cancer who had stable disease on radiotherapy plus ipilimumab. Each CDR3 is given with its conserved first and last residue. D genes are given only for firm matches. A row's size may be missing; if present it is once, few, many or a size class.

TRBJ1-2 | - | - | TRBV19 | TGTGCCAGTAGTATGATGGCAGGCCCTGACTATGGCTACACCTTC | CASSMMAGPDYGYTF
TRBJ1-3 | - | - | TRBV6-5 | TGTGCCAGCAGTTACTTCCAGGGCTCATCTAGCACCATATATTTT | CASSYFQGSSSTIYF
TRBJ1-1 | - | - | TRBV4-2 | TGTGCCAGCAGCCAAGATCGGAACACTGAAGCTTTCTTT | CASSQDRNTEAFF
TRBJ1-5 | TRBD1 | - | TRBV6-6 | TGTGCCAGCAGACCGGGACAGGGCGGTCAGCCCCAGCATTTT | CASRPGQGGQPQHF
TRBJ2-3 | TRBD1 | - | TRBV5-4 | TGTGCCAGCGGGACAGGGGGCACAGATACGCAGTATTTT | CASGTGGTDTQYF
TRBJ1-5 | - | - | TRBV29-1 | TGCAGCGTTGAAGGCAGCAATCAGCCCCAGCATTTT | CSVEGSNQPQHF
TRBJ2-3 | - | - | TRBV19 | TGTGCCAGTAGTATGACGGATACGCAGTATTTT | CASSMTDTQYF
TRBJ1-1 | - | - | TRBV5-4 | TGTGCCAGCAGCTCGGATGTGTCGGGTCTAGAAGCTTTCTTT | CASSSDVSGLEAFF
TRBJ2-1 | TRBD2 | - | TRBV5-6 | TGTGCCAGCAGCTCATTAGCGGGAGAGGGGCTCAATGAGCAGTTCTTC | CASSSLAGEGLNEQFF
TRBJ2-3 | - | - | TRBV10-2 | TGCGCCAGCAGTGAGGGGGCTACCGGGAGTGGGGTTACAGATACGCAGTATTTT | CASSEGATGSGVTDTQYF
TRBJ2-5 | - | few | TRBV19 | TGTGCCAGTAGTCAGCAGTCAGAGACCCAGTACTTC | CASSQQSETQYF
TRBJ1-5 | - | - | TRBV11-3 | TGTGCCAGCAGCTTAGTGGACAGACAGCCCCAGCATTTT | CASSLVDRQPQHF
TRBJ1-2 | - | - | TRBV6-1 | TGTGCCAGCAGTGAAAATTATAACTATGGCTACACCTTC | CASSENYNYGYTF
TRBJ2-7 | - | - | TRBV29-1 | TGCAGCGTTGAAGCTGACAGTCCCTACGAGCAGTACTTC | CSVEADSPYEQYF
TRBJ1-2 | - | - | TRBV2 | TGTGCCAGCAGGAAGGGGGAGGACGGCTACACCTTC | CASRKGEDGYTF